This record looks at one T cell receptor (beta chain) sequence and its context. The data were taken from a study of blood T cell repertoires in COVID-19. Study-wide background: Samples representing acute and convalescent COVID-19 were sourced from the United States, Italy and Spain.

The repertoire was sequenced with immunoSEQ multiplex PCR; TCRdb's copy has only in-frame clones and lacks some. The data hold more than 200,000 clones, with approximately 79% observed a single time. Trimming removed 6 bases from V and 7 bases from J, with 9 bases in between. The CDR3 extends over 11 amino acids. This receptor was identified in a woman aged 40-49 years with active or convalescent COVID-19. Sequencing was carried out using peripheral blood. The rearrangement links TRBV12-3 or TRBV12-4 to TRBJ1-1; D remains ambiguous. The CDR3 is CASSRTREAFF. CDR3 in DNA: TGTGCCAGCAGCAGGACTCGTGAAGCTTTCTTT.